This TCR beta chain appears in the sequencing data of a study of technical replicates of blood from several donors. CDR1 and CDR2 from the germline V gene are GTSNPN and SVGIG (reference sequence). This CDR3 contains 20 residues. V was pared by 4 bases and J by 0 bases, with 19 bases of the junction left unmatched. Data came from immunoSEQ multiplex PCR; TCRdb stores just in-frame clones and leaves some out. The sample holds 87,000 or so clones, approximately 95% seen once. This sequence joins TRBV30 and TRBJ1-4; 8 bases align to TRBD1. This TCR came from a human donor in good health. Specimen: T cells isolated from PBMCs. As DNA, the CDR3 is TGTGCCTGGATACCCTCCCCCGGACAGGGTGGTTGGGCAACTAATGAAAAACTGTTTTTT. Its translation: CAWIPSPGQGGWATNEKLFF.